This T cell receptor beta chain was captured by sequencing in a study of blood T cell repertoires in COVID-19. Using immunoSEQ multiplex PCR, the repertoire was profiled, and TCRdb retains in-frame clones only, with some absent. The sample includes some 50,000 clones, about 88% of them seen just once. CDR3 length: 17 amino acids. Germline CDR1 is SGHVS and CDR2 is FQNEAQ. V dropped 1 base and J dropped 4 bases, with 16 bases sitting between them. Sequenced material: PBMCs or T cells enriched from blood (not recorded which). The J gene is TRBJ2-2, the V gene TRBV7-8; maybe TRBD2 (5 bases). This TCR came from a woman aged 45-60 years who had recovered from COVID-19. Here the CDR3 reads CASSLVIGGSGTGELFF. CDR3 in DNA: TGTGCCAGCAGCTTAGTTATTGGCGGGTCGGGCACCGGGGAGCTGTTTTTT. The full variable domain, rest sourced from reference TRBV7-8 and TRBJ2-2, is GAGVSQSPRYKVAKRGQDVALRCDPISGHVSLFWYQQALGQGPEFLTYFQNEAQLDKSGLPSDRFFAERPEGSVSTLKIQRTQQEDSAVYLCASSLVIGGSGTGELFFGEGSRLTVL.